This T cell receptor (beta chain) was sequenced during a study of cytomegalovirus exposure and HLA in healthy donors. Whole-study results and caveats: In vitro testing confirmed a few CMV-associated chains as specific for CMV antigens. Researchers catalogued 150 or so TCR beta chains as cytomegalovirus-associated. The majority of TCR sequences were rare, yet some public TCRs appeared in many donors.

Measured with immunoSEQ multiplex PCR; TCRdb has only the in-frame clones, and not every one. The sample gives 110,000 or so clones, around nine tenths of which show up once; less than 2.5% is in the top ten. V was clipped by 3 bases and J by 3 bases; unmatched bases: 13. Per germline, CDR1 SGDLS and CDR2 YYNGEE. The CDR3 is 18 residues long. Separation from the roughly 600-subject first cohort characterized the approximately 120-subject validation cohort, to which the donors belonged. A remark on this clone: Its target is unknown.

The chain uses TRBV9 and TRBJ2-3; 10 positions agree with TRBD2. Sequenced sample: PBMCs. This receptor was identified in a woman aged 18-29 years in good health and CMV-seronegative. DNA for the CDR3: TGTGCCAGCAGCGCACGCTCAGGGAGCGGGAGGGCAACAGATACGCAGTATTTT. Its protein is CASSARSGSGRATDTQYF.